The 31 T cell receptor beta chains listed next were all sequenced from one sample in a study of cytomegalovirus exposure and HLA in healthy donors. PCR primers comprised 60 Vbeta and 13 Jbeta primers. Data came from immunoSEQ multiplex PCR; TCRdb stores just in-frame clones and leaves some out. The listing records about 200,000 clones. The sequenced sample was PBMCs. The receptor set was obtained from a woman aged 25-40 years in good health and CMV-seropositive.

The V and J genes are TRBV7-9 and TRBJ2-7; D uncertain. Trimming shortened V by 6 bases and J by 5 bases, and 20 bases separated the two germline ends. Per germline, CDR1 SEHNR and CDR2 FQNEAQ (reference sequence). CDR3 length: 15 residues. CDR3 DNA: TGTGCCAGCAGTCAGACACGCCCCAGCATCGACGAGCAGTACTTC. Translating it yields CASSQTRPSIDEQYF. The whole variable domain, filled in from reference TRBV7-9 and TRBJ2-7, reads DTGVSQNPRHKITKRGQNVTFRCDPISEHNRLYWYRQTLGQGPEFLTYFQNEAQLEKSRLLSDRFSAERPKGSFSTLEIQRTEQGDSAMYLCASSQTRPSIDEQYFGPGTRLTVT.

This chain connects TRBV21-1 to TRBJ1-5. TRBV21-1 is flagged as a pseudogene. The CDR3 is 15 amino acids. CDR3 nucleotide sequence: TGTGCCAGCAGCAAAGTGCGGGATAACTCACAGCCCCAGCATTTT. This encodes CASSKVRDNSQPQHF.

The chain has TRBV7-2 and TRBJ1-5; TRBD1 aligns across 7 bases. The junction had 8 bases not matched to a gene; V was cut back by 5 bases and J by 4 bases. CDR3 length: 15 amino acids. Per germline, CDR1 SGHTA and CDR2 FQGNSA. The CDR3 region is CASSDGTAHNQPQHF. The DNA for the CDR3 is TGTGCCAGCAGCGATGGGACAGCTCATAATCAGCCCCAGCATTTT.

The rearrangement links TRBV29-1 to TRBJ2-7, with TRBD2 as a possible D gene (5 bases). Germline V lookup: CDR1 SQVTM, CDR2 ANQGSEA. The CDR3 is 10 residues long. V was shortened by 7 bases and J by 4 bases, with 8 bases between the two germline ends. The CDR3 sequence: CSAGEYEQYF. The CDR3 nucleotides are TGCAGCGCTGGGGAGTACGAGCAGTACTTC.

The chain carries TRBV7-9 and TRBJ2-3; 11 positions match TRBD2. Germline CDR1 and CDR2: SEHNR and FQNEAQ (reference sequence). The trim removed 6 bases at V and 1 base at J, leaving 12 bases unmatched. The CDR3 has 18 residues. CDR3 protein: CASSPTSGSTIGTDTQYF. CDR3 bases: TGTGCCAGCAGTCCAACTAGCGGGAGTACGATCGGCACAGATACGCAGTATTTT.

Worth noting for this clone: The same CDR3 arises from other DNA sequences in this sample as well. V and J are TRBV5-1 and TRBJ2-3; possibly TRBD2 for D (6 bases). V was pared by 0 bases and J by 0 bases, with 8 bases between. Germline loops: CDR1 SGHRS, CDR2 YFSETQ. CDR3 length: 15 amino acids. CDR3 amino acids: CASSLGGTSTDTQYF. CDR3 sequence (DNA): TGCGCCAGCAGCTTGGGGGGGACTAGCACAGATACGCAGTATTTT.

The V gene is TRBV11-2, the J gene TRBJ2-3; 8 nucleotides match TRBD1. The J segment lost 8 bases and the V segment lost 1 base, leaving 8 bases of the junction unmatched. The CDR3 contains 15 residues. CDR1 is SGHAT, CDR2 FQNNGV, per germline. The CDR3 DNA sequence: TGTGCCAGCAGCTTAGCGCAGGGGGCCCAGGTTACGCAGTATTTT. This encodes CASSLAQGAQVTQYF. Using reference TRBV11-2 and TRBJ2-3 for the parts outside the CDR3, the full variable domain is EAGVAQSPRYKIIEKRQSVAFWCNPISGHATLYWYQQILGQGPKLLIQFQNNGVVDDSQLPKDRFSAERLKGVDSTLKIQPAKLEDSAVYLCASSLAQGAQVTQYFGPGTRLTVL.

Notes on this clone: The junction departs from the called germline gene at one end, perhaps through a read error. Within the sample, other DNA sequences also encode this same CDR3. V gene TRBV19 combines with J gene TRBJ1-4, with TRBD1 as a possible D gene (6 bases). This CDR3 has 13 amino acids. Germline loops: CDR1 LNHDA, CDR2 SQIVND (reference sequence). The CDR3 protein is CASSIGTRQKLFF. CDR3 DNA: TGCGCCAGTAGTATAGGGACACGGCAAAAACTGTTTTTT. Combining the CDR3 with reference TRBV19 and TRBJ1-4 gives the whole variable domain DGGITQSPKYLFRKEGQNVTLSCEQNLNHDAMYWYRQDPGQGLRLIYYSQIVNDFQKGDIAEGYSVSREKKESFPLTVTSAQKNPTAFYLCASSIGTRQKLFFGSGTQLSVL.

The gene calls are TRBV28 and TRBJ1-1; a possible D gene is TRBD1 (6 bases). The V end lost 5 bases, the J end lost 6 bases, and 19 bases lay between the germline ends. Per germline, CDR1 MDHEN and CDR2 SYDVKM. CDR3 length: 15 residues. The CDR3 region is CASSLPPGGGAEAFF. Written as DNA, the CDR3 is TGTGCCAGCAGTCTTCCACCAGGCGGGGGCGCTGAAGCTTTCTTT.

CDR3 sequence reads: CASRRVGGQGNTIYF. Here the CDR3 DNA reads TGTGCCAGCAGAAGGGTGGGGGGGCAAGGAAACACCATATATTTT. The V call is TRBV6-5, the J call TRBJ1-3; D is perhaps TRBD1 (6 bases). V lost 6 bases and J 4 bases, leaving 16 bases between the germline ends. CDR1 is MNHEY and CDR2 is SVGAGI in the germline V gene. This CDR3 has 15 amino acids.

The CDR3 spells CASSAVGTGRWNTEAFF. The CDR3 bases are TGTGCCAGCAGTGCGGTGGGGACAGGAAGGTGGAACACTGAAGCTTTCTTT. This chain connects TRBV6-4 to TRBJ1-1; 8 bases match TRBD1. Germline V gene data show CDR1 as MRHNA and CDR2 as SNTAGT. V was pared by 4 bases and J by 1 base, with 11 bases of the junction left unmatched. The CDR3 has 17 residues.

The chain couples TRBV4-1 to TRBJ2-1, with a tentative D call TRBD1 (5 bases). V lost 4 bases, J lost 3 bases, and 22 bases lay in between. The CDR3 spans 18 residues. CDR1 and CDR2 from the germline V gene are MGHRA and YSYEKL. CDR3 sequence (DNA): TGCGCCAGCAGCCGAAACAATACAGGCCAAGTTTACTACAATGAGCAGTTCTTC. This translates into CASSRNNTGQVYYNEQFF.

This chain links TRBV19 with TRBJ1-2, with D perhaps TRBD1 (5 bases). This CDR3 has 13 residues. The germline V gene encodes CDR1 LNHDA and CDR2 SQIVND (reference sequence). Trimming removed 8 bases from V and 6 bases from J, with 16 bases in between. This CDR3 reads CASSWGQRDGYTF. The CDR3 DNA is TGTGCCAGTTCTTGGGGCCAAAGGGATGGCTACACCTTC.

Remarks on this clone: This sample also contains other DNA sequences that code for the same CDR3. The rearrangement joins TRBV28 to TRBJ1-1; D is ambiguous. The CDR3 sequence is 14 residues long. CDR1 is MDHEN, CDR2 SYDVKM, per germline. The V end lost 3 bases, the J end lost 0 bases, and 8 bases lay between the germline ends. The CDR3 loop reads CASSLRLMNTEAFF. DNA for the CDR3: TGTGCCAGCAGTTTGAGGCTCATGAACACTGAAGCTTTCTTT.

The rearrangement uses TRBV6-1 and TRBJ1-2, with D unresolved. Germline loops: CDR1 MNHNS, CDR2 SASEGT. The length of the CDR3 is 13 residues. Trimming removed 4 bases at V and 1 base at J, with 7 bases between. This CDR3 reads CASSVAVNYGYTF. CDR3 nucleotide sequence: TGTGCCAGCAGTGTGGCAGTTAACTATGGCTACACCTTC.

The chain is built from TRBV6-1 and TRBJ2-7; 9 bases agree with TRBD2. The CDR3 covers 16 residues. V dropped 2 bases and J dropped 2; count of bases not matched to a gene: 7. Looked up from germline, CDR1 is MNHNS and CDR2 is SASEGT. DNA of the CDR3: TGTGCCAGCAGTGAATACTTAGCGGGGGCCGCCTACGAGCAGTACTTC. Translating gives CASSEYLAGAAYEQYF.

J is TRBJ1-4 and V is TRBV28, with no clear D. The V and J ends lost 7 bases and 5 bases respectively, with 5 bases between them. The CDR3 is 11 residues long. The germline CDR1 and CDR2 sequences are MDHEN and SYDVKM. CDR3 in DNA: TGTGCCAGCACCCAGAATGAAAAACTGTTTTTT. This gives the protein CASTQNEKLFF.

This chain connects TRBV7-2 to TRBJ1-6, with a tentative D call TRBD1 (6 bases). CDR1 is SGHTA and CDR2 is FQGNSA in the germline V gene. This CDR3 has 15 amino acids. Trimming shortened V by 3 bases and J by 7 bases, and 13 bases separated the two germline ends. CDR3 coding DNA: TGTGCCAGCAGCTTGAGCGGGGGCGAAAATTCACCCCTCCACTTT. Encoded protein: CASSLSGGENSPLHF. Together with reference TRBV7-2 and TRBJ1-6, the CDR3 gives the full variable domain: GAGVSQSPSNKVTEKGKDVELRCDPISGHTALYWYRQSLGQGLEFLIYFQGNSAPDKSGLPSDRFSAERTGGSVSTLTIQRTQQEDSAVYLCASSLSGGENSPLHFGNGTRLTVT.

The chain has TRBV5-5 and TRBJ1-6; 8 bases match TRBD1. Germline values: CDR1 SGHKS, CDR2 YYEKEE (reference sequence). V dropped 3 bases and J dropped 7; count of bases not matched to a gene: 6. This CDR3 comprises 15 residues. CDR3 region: CASSSQGAINSPLHF. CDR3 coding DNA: TGTGCCAGCAGCTCCCAGGGGGCTATCAATTCACCCCTCCACTTT.

For the CDR3, the DNA is TGCGCCAGCAGCCAAGATCTAGCGGGCTACACAGATACGCAGTATTTT. Translated, it gives CASSQDLAGYTDTQYF. This chain uses TRBV4-3 with TRBJ2-3; 8 bases match TRBD2. Trimming at V came to 0 bases and at J to 2 bases, leaving 4 bases not matched to a gene. The CDR3 contains 16 residues. In germline, CDR1 is LGHNA, CDR2 YSLEER.

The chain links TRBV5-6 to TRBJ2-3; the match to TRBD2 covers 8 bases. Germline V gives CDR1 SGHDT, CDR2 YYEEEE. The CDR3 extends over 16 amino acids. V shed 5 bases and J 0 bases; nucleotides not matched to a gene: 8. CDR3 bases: TGTGCCAGCAGATGGGCGGGGGGTCTGAGCACAGATACGCAGTATTTT. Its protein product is CASRWAGGLSTDTQYF.

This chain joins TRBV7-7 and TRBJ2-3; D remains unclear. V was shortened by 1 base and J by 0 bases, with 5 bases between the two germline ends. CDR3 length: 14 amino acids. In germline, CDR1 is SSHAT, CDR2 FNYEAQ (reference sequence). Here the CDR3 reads CASSLVGSTDTQYF. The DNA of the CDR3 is TGTGCCAGCAGCTTAGTTGGCAGCACAGATACGCAGTATTTT.

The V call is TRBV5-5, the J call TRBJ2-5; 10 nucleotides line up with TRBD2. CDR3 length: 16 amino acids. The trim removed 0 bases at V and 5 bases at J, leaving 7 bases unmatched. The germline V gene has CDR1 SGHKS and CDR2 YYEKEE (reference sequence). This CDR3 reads CASSLELAGGRETQYF. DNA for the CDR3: TGTGCCAGCAGCTTGGAATTAGCGGGGGGCCGGGAGACCCAGTACTTC.

DNA for the CDR3: TGTGCCAGCAGTTACGCGACAGGAATTTACGAGCAGTACTTC. The encoded protein is CASSYATGIYEQYF. The rearrangement uses TRBV27 and TRBJ2-7, with D possibly TRBD1 on 6 matching bases. The CDR3 spans 14 residues. Germline CDR1 MNHEY, CDR2 SMNVEV (reference sequence). V was pared by 4 bases and J by 4 bases, with 14 bases between.

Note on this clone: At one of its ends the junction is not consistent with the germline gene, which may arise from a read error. CDR3 region: CASRAGDSNRPQHF. CDR3 nucleotides: TGCGCCAGCAGGGCAGGGGATAGCAATCGGCCCCAGCATTTT. This rearrangement joins TRBV5-1 to TRBJ1-5; D may be TRBD1 (6 bases). The CDR3 has 14 amino acids. Germline assignment: CDR1 SGHRS and CDR2 YFSETQ.

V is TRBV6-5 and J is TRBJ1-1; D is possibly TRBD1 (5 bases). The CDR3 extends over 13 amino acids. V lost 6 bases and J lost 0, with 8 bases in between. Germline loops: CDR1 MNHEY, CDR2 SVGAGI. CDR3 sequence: CASSPTVNTEAFF. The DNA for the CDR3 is TGTGCCAGCAGCCCGACAGTGAACACTGAAGCTTTCTTT.

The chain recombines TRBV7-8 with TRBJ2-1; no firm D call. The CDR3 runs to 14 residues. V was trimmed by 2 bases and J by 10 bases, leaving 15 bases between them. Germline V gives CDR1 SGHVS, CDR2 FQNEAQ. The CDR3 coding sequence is TGTGCCAGCAGCTTAAGTACCCGGTCGAGGGAGCAGTTCTTC. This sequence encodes CASSLSTRSREQFF.

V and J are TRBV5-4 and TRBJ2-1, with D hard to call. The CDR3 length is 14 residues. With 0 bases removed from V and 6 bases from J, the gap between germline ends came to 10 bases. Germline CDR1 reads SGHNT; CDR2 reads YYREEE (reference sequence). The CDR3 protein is CASSLGALFNEQFF. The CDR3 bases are TGTGCCAGCAGCTTGGGAGCTTTATTCAATGAGCAGTTCTTC.

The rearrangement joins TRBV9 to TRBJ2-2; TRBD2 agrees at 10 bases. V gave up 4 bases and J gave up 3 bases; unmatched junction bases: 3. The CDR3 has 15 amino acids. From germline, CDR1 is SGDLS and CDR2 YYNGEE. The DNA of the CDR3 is TGTGCCAGCAGCATTAGCGGGAGGTACACCGGGGAGCTGTTTTTT. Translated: CASSISGRYTGELFF.

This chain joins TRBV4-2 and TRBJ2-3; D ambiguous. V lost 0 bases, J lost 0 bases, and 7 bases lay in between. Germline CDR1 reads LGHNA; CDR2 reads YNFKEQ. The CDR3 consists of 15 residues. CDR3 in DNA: TGTGCCAGCAGCCAAGACCGAGGTAGCACAGATACGCAGTATTTT. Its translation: CASSQDRGSTDTQYF.

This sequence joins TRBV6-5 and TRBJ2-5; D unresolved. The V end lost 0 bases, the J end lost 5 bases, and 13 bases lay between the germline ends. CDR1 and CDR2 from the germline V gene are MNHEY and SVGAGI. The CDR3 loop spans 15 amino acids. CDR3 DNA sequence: TGTGCCAGCAGTTACTCCGCTATCCTTTTGGAGACCCAGTACTTC. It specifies CASSYSAILLETQYF.